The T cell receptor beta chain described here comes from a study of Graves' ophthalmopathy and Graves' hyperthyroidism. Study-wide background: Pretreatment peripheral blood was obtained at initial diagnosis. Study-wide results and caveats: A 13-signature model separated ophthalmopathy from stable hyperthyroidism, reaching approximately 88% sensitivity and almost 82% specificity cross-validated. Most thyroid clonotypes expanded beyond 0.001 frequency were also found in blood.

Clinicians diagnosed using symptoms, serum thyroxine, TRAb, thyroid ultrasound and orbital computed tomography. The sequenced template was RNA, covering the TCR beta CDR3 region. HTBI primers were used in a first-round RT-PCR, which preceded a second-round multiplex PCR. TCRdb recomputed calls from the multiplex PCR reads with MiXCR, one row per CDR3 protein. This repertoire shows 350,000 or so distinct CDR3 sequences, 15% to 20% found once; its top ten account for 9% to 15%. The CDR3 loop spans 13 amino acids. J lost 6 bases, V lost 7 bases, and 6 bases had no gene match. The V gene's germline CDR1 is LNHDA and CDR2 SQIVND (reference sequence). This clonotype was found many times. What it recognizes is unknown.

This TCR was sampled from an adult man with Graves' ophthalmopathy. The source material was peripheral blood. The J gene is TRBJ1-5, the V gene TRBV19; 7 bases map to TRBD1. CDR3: CASTPRGGQPQHF. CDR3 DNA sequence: TGTGCCAGTACCCCCAGGGGGGGTCAGCCCCAGCATTTT. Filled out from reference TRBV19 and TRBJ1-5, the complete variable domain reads DGGITQSPKYLFRKEGQNVTLSCEQNLNHDAMYWYRQDPGQGLRLIYYSQIVNDFQKGDIAEGYSVSREKKESFPLTVTSAQKNPTAFYLCASTPRGGQPQHFGDGTRLSIL.